Listed below are T cell receptor beta chains from one sample, sequenced in a study of blood T cell repertoires in COVID-19. The protocol was immunoSEQ multiplex PCR, while the TCRdb copy is restricted to in-frame clones and leaves out a portion. The data contain about 80,000 clones, around 77% of them singletons. Source material: peripheral blood. The receptors originated from a man between 65 and 80 years old with active or convalescent COVID-19. The CDR3 runs from the conserved cysteine through the conserved F or W. D genes are given only for firm matches. Size values are once, few and many counts, or a class for expanded clones, and some rows have none.

v_call	j_call	d_call	clone_size	cdr3_aa	cdr3_nt
TRBV30	TRBJ2-7	-	-	CARYREEYEQYF	TGTGCCCGCTACAGGGAAGAGTACGAGCAGTACTTC
TRBV6-5	TRBJ2-2	-	-	CASSQRPAGELFF	TGTGCCAGCAGTCAGAGGCCTGCCGGGGAGCTGTTTTTT
TRBV4-2	TRBJ1-3	TRBD1	-	CASSQDRDSGSNTIYF	TGTGCCAGCAGCCAAGACCGGGACAGCGGGTCCAACACCATATATTTT
TRBV4-1	TRBJ2-7	-	-	CASSHREGSYEQYF	TGCGCCAGCAGCCACAGGGAAGGTTCCTACGAGCAGTACTTC
TRBV30	TRBJ1-2	-	-	CAWSLDYGYTF	TGTGCCTGGAGTTTAGACTATGGCTACACCTTC
TRBV9	TRBJ2-7	-	-	CASSVGDSGSHEQYF	TGTGCCAGCAGCGTAGGAGATTCGGGGTCCCACGAGCAGTACTTC
TRBV2	TRBJ1-1	-	-	CASSGGSGGDTEAFF	TGTGCCAGCAGTGGGGGTTCGGGAGGGGACACTGAAGCTTTCTTT
TRBV6-1	TRBJ2-1	TRBD1	once	CASSEGTGSTFF	TGTGCCAGCAGTGAAGGGACAGGGAGCACCTTCTTC
TRBV5-1	TRBJ1-2	TRBD1	once	CASSRGQVEEGYTF	TGCGCCAGCAGCCGGGGACAGGTCGAAGAGGGCTACACCTTC
TRBV4-2	TRBJ2-3	TRBD2	-	CASSQDGRGAGTDTQYF	TGTGCCAGCAGCCAAGATGGGCGGGGGGCTGGCACAGATACGCAGTATTTT
TRBV10-2	TRBJ1-2	-	-	CASSDWGDYGYTF	TGCGCCAGCAGTGATTGGGGGGACTATGGCTACACCTTC
TRBV11-3	TRBJ1-2	TRBD1	-	CASSLGQLNYGYTF	TGTGCCAGCAGCTTGGGACAGCTTAACTATGGCTACACCTTC
TRBV15	TRBJ2-7	-	-	CATSRQGSGEQYF	TGTGCCACCAGCAGACAGGGGAGCGGCGAGCAGTACTTC
TRBV19	TRBJ1-2	-	-	CASSEIQGYGYTF	TGTGCCAGTAGTGAGATTCAGGGCTATGGCTACACCTTC
TRBV28	TRBJ1-5	-	-	CASYKYFNQPQHF	TGTGCCAGCTATAAGTACTTCAATCAGCCCCAGCATTTT
TRBV10-3	TRBJ2-7	-	once	CAISEFMSSYEQYF	TGTGCCATCAGTGAGTTTATGAGCTCCTACGAGCAGTACTTC
TRBV5-1	TRBJ2-3	-	-	CASTNRGASTDTQYF	TGCGCCAGCACCAATCGGGGGGCTAGCACAGATACGCAGTATTTT
TRBV5-4	TRBJ2-6	-	-	CASSLETTAGANVLTF	TGTGCCAGCAGCTTGGAAACGACAGCTGGGGCCAACGTCCTGACTTTC
TRBV10-3	TRBJ2-7	-	-	CAITSTENSYEQYF	TGTGCCATCACCTCCACAGAGAATTCCTACGAGCAGTACTTC
TRBV30	TRBJ1-5	-	-	CACQTGGAFQPQHF	TGTGCCTGCCAGACGGGGGGCGCGTTTCAGCCCCAGCATTTT
TRBV14	TRBJ1-6	TRBD1	-	CASKGQDNSPLHF	TGTGCCAGCAAAGGACAGGATAATTCACCCCTCCACTTT
TRBV28	TRBJ1-2	-	once	CASSLPQQATGYGYTF	TGTGCCAGCAGTCTACCCCAACAGGCCACCGGGTATGGCTACACCTTC
TRBV10-3	TRBJ1-2	-	-	CAISESSPAYYGYTF	TGTGCCATCAGTGAGTCAAGTCCAGCGTACTATGGCTACACCTTC
TRBV4-2	TRBJ1-1	TRBD1	-	CASSHPGQGTEAFF	TGTGCCAGCAGCCATCCCGGACAGGGCACTGAAGCTTTCTTT
TRBV10-3	TRBJ1-1	-	-	CAISKSTDQNTEAFF	TGTGCCATCAGTAAATCGACAGATCAGAACACTGAAGCTTTCTTT
TRBV7-2	TRBJ1-5	TRBD1	-	CAITTGTNQPQHF	TGTGCCATCACGACAGGGACCAATCAGCCCCAGCATTTT
TRBV18	TRBJ2-7	-	-	CASSLKPPTYEQYF	TGTGCCAGCTCCCTAAAACCCCCTACCTACGAGCAGTACTTC
TRBV7-3	TRBJ2-6	TRBD1	-	CASSLIVAGQGFTGANVLTF	TGTGCCAGCAGCTTAATCGTCGCCGGACAGGGTTTTACTGGGGCCAACGTCCTGACTTTC
TRBV5-1	TRBJ2-3	-	-	CASTPALSTDTQYF	TGCGCCAGCACCCCCGCGTTGAGCACAGATACGCAGTATTTT
TRBV3-1/TRBV3-2	TRBJ2-6	-	-	CASSQDFGVSSGANVLTF	TGTGCCAGCAGCCAAGATTTCGGGGTCAGCTCTGGGGCCAACGTCCTGACTTTC
TRBV7-3	TRBJ2-1	TRBD2	few	CASSSISGTSYNEQFF	TGTGCCAGCAGTTCGATAAGCGGGACCTCCTACAATGAGCAGTTCTTC
TRBV5-4	TRBJ1-2	-	-	CASSLPGLYGYTF	TGTGCCAGCAGCTTGCCAGGGCTCTATGGCTACACCTTC
TRBV5-1	TRBJ1-2	TRBD1	-	CASSPMTGENGYTF	TGCGCCAGCAGCCCCATGACAGGGGAGAATGGCTACACCTTC
TRBV5-1	TRBJ1-1	-	-	CASSQASVIYTEAFF	TGCGCCAGCAGCCAGGCAAGTGTAATCTACACTGAAGCTTTCTTT
TRBV19	TRBJ2-3	TRBD1	-	CASKGTGRSDTQYF	TGTGCCAGTAAGGGGACAGGACGTTCAGATACGCAGTATTTT
TRBV5-1	TRBJ2-1	-	many	CASSEGSYNEQFF	TGCGCCAGCTCGGAGGGATCCTACAATGAGCAGTTCTTC
TRBV10-3	TRBJ1-5	-	few	CAISLEDNQPQHF	TGTGCCATCAGTCTGGAGGACAATCAGCCCCAGCATTTT
TRBV7-9	TRBJ1-2	TRBD1	-	CASSYPERGQGAYGYTF	TGTGCCAGCAGCTATCCCGAGAGGGGACAGGGAGCCTATGGCTACACCTTC
TRBV7-3	TRBJ2-2	TRBD1	-	CASSPGQGVGELFF	TGTGCCAGCAGCCCGGGACAGGGGGTCGGGGAGCTGTTTTTT
TRBV11-2	TRBJ2-3	-	-	CASRPPGLSNPQQYF	TGTGCCAGCAGACCTCCGGGACTGAGCAACCCACAACAGTATTTT
TRBV28	TRBJ2-2	-	-	CASTLEGGTGELFF	TGTGCCAGCACCTTGGAAGGGGGCACCGGGGAGCTGTTTTTT
TRBV27	TRBJ1-5	-	few	CASSSFRYEPQHF	TGTGCCAGCAGCTCGTTCAGATACGAGCCCCAGCATTTT
TRBV5-1	TRBJ1-2	-	-	CASSLGLDNWIGYTF	TGCGCCAGCAGCTTGGGCCTCGACAACTGGATTGGCTACACCTTC
TRBV7-9	TRBJ2-2	TRBD1	-	CASSLDRGRSGELFF	TGTGCCAGCAGCTTAGACAGGGGGCGATCCGGGGAGCTGTTTTTT
TRBV3-1/TRBV3-2	TRBJ2-7	-	-	CASSQGTGHRVYEQYF	TGTGCCAGCAGCCAAGGAACGGGTCACAGGGTCTACGAGCAGTACTTC
TRBV9	TRBJ2-3	TRBD2	-	CASSVGTSGGEYTQYF	TGTGCCAGCAGCGTAGGGACTAGCGGGGGGGAATATACGCAGTATTTT
TRBV5-4	TRBJ1-2	TRBD1	-	CASSETGNYGYTF	TGTGCCAGCAGCGAGACAGGGAACTATGGCTACACCTTC
TRBV19	TRBJ1-6	TRBD1	-	CASSTGQDNSPLHF	TGTGCCAGTAGTACGGGACAGGATAATTCACCCCTCCACTTT
TRBV18	TRBJ1-1	TRBD1	-	CASSLQGAKGTEAFF	TGTGCCAGCTCACTACAGGGGGCAAAGGGCACTGAAGCTTTCTTT
TRBV6-5	TRBJ1-5	-	few	CASSWAGLGSNQPQHF	TGTGCCAGCAGTTGGGCAGGCCTGGGTAGCAATCAGCCCCAGCATTTT
TRBV19	TRBJ1-2	-	-	CASSISSVGYTF	TGTGCCAGTAGTATATCATCGGTTGGCTACACCTTC
TRBV28	TRBJ1-1	TRBD1	once	CASRDPYRGEAFF	TGTGCCAGCAGAGACCCCTACAGGGGTGAAGCTTTCTTT
TRBV12-3/TRBV12-4	TRBJ2-7	TRBD1	-	CASRNTGVHEQYF	TGTGCCAGCAGGAACACAGGGGTACACGAGCAGTACTTC
TRBV19	TRBJ2-5	-	-	CASSIRSGQETQYF	TGTGCCAGTAGTATACGGTCAGGACAAGAGACCCAGTACTTC